This is a list of T cell receptor beta chains from one sample in a study of Ad26.COV2.S vaccination and SARS-CoV-2 variants. Sequenced by immunoSEQ multiplex PCR; TCRdb stores in-frame clones only, minus some. The sample shows fewer than 800,000 clones, roughly 90% of them seen only once. Sequencing was performed on peripheral blood, taken in a trial of Ad26.COV2.S vaccine versus placebo. The source is a person between 18 and 65 years old who received the Ad26.COV2.S COVID-19 vaccine or a placebo. Both conserved end residues are part of each CDR3. A D gene is named only where the DNA matches it firmly. Clone sizes are given selectively: once, few, many, or a class where the clone is expanded.

d_gene: TRBD2; v_gene: TRBV19; abundance: .; j_gene: TRBJ2-1; CDR3aa: CASSPGRASGSLYNEQFF; CDR3nt: TGTGCCAGTAGCCCCGGGAGGGCTAGCGGGAGCCTCTACAATGAGCAGTTCTTC
d_gene: .; v_gene: TRBV2; abundance: .; j_gene: TRBJ2-1; CDR3aa: CASSREEQFF; CDR3nt: TGTGCCAGCAGTCGAGAGGAGCAGTTCTTC
d_gene: .; v_gene: TRBV7-9; abundance: .; j_gene: TRBJ2-3; CDR3aa: CASSLWSDTQYF; CDR3nt: TGTGCCAGCAGCTTGTGGTCAGATACGCAGTATTTT
d_gene: .; v_gene: TRBV30; abundance: .; j_gene: TRBJ2-7; CDR3aa: CAWGGSYEQYF; CDR3nt: TGTGCCTGGGGTGGTAGCTACGAGCAGTACTTC
d_gene: TRBD1; v_gene: TRBV4-2; abundance: .; j_gene: TRBJ2-7; CDR3aa: CASSQDWGWDSLYEQYF; CDR3nt: TGTGCCAGCAGCCAAGATTGGGGATGGGACAGCCTCTACGAGCAGTACTTC
d_gene: .; v_gene: TRBV2; abundance: .; j_gene: TRBJ2-2; CDR3aa: CASSPRGTGELFF; CDR3nt: TGTGCCAGCAGCCCTCGGGGCACCGGGGAGCTGTTTTTT
d_gene: .; v_gene: TRBV6-1; abundance: once; j_gene: TRBJ2-4; CDR3aa: CASSEPSRGKNIQYF; CDR3nt: TGTGCCAGCAGTGAACCCAGCCGAGGCAAAAACATTCAGTACTTC
d_gene: .; v_gene: TRBV5-6; abundance: .; j_gene: TRBJ2-7; CDR3aa: CASSSTRRGQSYEQYF; CDR3nt: TGTGCCAGCAGCTCAACGAGGAGGGGGCAGTCCTACGAGCAGTACTTC
d_gene: .; v_gene: TRBV15; abundance: .; j_gene: TRBJ2-2; CDR3aa: CATSRDRSAGTGELFF; CDR3nt: TGTGCCACCAGCAGAGATCGATCTGCGGGCACCGGGGAGCTGTTTTTT
d_gene: .; v_gene: TRBV21-1; abundance: .; j_gene: TRBJ1-5; CDR3aa: CASSKELSRPSNQPQHF; CDR3nt: TGTGCCAGCAGCAAAGAGCTATCCAGACCGAGCAATCAGCCCCAGCATTTT
d_gene: .; v_gene: TRBV7-9; abundance: few; j_gene: TRBJ1-1; CDR3aa: CASSPIGNTEAFF; CDR3nt: TGTGCCAGCAGCCCGATAGGGAACACTGAAGCTTTCTTT
d_gene: TRBD2; v_gene: TRBV7-2; abundance: .; j_gene: TRBJ2-6; CDR3aa: CASSFRRGGSGANVLTF; CDR3nt: TGTGCCAGCAGCTTTAGGCGGGGGGGCTCTGGGGCCAACGTCCTGACTTTC
d_gene: TRBD1; v_gene: TRBV27; abundance: .; j_gene: TRBJ1-2; CDR3aa: CASSLGQGNYGYTF; CDR3nt: TGTGCCAGCAGTTTAGGACAGGGTAACTATGGCTACACCTTC
d_gene: TRBD2; v_gene: TRBV4-2; abundance: .; j_gene: TRBJ2-7; CDR3aa: CASSRAGAGGSYEQYF; CDR3nt: TGTGCCAGCAGCCGGGCGGGAGCGGGGGGAAGTTACGAGCAGTACTTC
d_gene: TRBD1; v_gene: TRBV6-5; abundance: .; j_gene: TRBJ1-6; CDR3aa: CASSIGSGGNSPLHF; CDR3nt: TGTGCCAGCAGCATAGGGTCAGGGGGGAATTCACCCCTCCACTTT
d_gene: TRBD2; v_gene: TRBV7-2; abundance: .; j_gene: TRBJ2-1; CDR3aa: CASRSGRVQGNEQFF; CDR3nt: TGTGCCAGCAGGTCCGGGAGGGTCCAAGGCAATGAGCAGTTCTTC
d_gene: .; v_gene: TRBV9; abundance: .; j_gene: TRBJ2-2; CDR3aa: CASSVGLRGGELFF; CDR3nt: TGTGCCAGCAGCGTAGGACTCCGCGGCGGGGAGCTGTTTTTT
d_gene: TRBD2; v_gene: TRBV5-1; abundance: .; j_gene: TRBJ2-7; CDR3aa: CASSLGVREGPYEQYF; CDR3nt: TGCGCCAGCAGCTTGGGAGTGCGGGAGGGCCCCTACGAGCAGTACTTC
d_gene: .; v_gene: TRBV11-2; abundance: .; j_gene: TRBJ2-3; CDR3aa: CASSLTGASDTQYF; CDR3nt: TGTGCCAGCAGCTTGACGGGAGCGTCAGATACGCAGTATTTT
d_gene: .; v_gene: TRBV11-3; abundance: .; j_gene: TRBJ1-3; CDR3aa: CASSESWGNTIYF; CDR3nt: TGTGCCAGCAGCGAATCCTGGGGAAACACCATATATTTT
d_gene: .; v_gene: TRBV7-9; abundance: once; j_gene: TRBJ1-5; CDR3aa: CASSLVSEPQHF; CDR3nt: TGTGCCAGCAGCTTAGTTTCCGAGCCCCAGCATTTT
d_gene: .; v_gene: TRBV19; abundance: .; j_gene: TRBJ2-7; CDR3aa: CASSSLSGGSYEQYF; CDR3nt: TGTGCCAGTAGTTCCCTATCTGGGGGCTCCTACGAGCAGTACTTC
d_gene: TRBD1; v_gene: TRBV30; abundance: .; j_gene: TRBJ2-3; CDR3aa: CALDRMVGTDTQYF; CDR3nt: TGTGCCTTGGACAGGATGGTGGGCACAGATACGCAGTATTTT
d_gene: TRBD1; v_gene: TRBV19; abundance: .; j_gene: TRBJ2-5; CDR3aa: CASSKGQGDGETQYF; CDR3nt: TGTGCCAGTAGTAAGGGACAGGGGGACGGGGAGACCCAGTACTTC
d_gene: .; v_gene: TRBV6-2/TRBV6-3; abundance: once; j_gene: TRBJ2-3; CDR3aa: CASSYQGGTGNTQYF; CDR3nt: TGTGCCAGCAGTTACCAAGGAGGAACAGGAAATACGCAGTATTTT
d_gene: .; v_gene: TRBV18; abundance: .; j_gene: TRBJ1-1; CDR3aa: CASSPRPAGLMNTEAFF; CDR3nt: TGTGCCAGCTCACCACGACCGGCGGGCCTCATGAACACTGAAGCTTTCTTT
d_gene: .; v_gene: TRBV11-2; abundance: .; j_gene: TRBJ2-5; CDR3aa: CASSSGTPETQYF; CDR3nt: TGTGCCAGCAGCTCCGGGACGCCGGAGACCCAGTACTTC
d_gene: .; v_gene: TRBV9; abundance: .; j_gene: TRBJ2-6; CDR3aa: CASSVAGGLGSGANVLTF; CDR3nt: TGTGCCAGCAGCGTAGCTGGAGGGTTAGGCTCTGGGGCCAACGTCCTGACTTTC
d_gene: .; v_gene: TRBV2; abundance: .; j_gene: TRBJ2-2; CDR3aa: CASSPRDTGELFF; CDR3nt: TGTGCCAGCAGCCCCAGGGACACCGGGGAGCTGTTTTTT
d_gene: .; v_gene: TRBV27; abundance: .; j_gene: TRBJ1-1; CDR3aa: CASSLRPPTEAFF; CDR3nt: TGTGCCAGCAGTTTACGACCTCCTACTGAAGCTTTCTTT